The rows below give T cell receptor beta chains drawn from one sample of a study of blood T cell repertoires in COVID-19. Repertoires were generated with immunoSEQ multiplex PCR, while TCRdb's copy carries only in-frame clones and drops some. The sample contains roughly 53,000 clones, 65% to 85% of which appear only once. Sequencing was carried out using peripheral blood. The receptors stem from a man aged 65 to 79 with active or convalescent COVID-19. CDR3s include the opening cysteine and the closing phenylalanine or tryptophan. The D gene is left open where the match is weak. Clone size is stated in some rows and not others, as once, few, many or a class when expanded.

>TRBJ2-7|-|TRBD2|14|TRBV11-2
TGTGCCAGCAGCTTAGGCGGGGGGTCCTACGAGCAGTACTTC
CASSLGGGSYEQYF
>TRBJ2-3|-|TRBD2|14|TRBV29-1
TGCAGCGTTGACCTAGCGGGGACGTCAGATACGCAGTATTTT
CSVDLAGTSDTQYF
>TRBJ2-2|-|TRBD1|15|TRBV7-2
TGTGCCAGCAGCTTTGGGACAGGGGTTACCGGGGAGCTGTTTTTT
CASSFGTGVTGELFF
>TRBJ2-1|-|TRBD1|17|TRBV10-3
TGTGCCATCAGTGAGACAGGGGGCGGAAGCTCCTACAATGAGCAGTTCTTC
CAISETGGGSSYNEQFF
>TRBJ2-2|few|-|14|TRBV9
TGTGCCAGCAGCGTTTGGGCGACCACCGGGGAGCTGTTTTTT
CASSVWATTGELFF
>TRBJ2-2|-|TRBD2|13|TRBV7-3
TGTGCCAGCAGCCGGACTAGCGGGGGGGAGCTGTTTTTT
CASSRTSGGELFF
>TRBJ1-1|few|-|12|TRBV5-1
TGCGCCAGCAGTCCTAGGGGAACTGAAGCTTTCTTT
CASSPRGTEAFF
>TRBJ2-3|-|-|16|TRBV27
TGTGCCAGCAGTGCCGTGGTGAAGACTAGCACAGATACGCAGTATTTT
CASSAVVKTSTDTQYF
>TRBJ1-4|-|TRBD1|14|TRBV30
TGTGCCTGGAGATCCGGGACAGGGGATGAAAAACTGTTTTTT
CAWRSGTGDEKLFF
>TRBJ2-1|-|-|12|TRBV29-1
TGCAGCGTTAGGGGGGGTGGGAACGAGCAGTTCTTC
CSVRGGGNEQFF
>TRBJ1-6|-|-|16|TRBV5-1
TGCGCCAGCAGCTTGGAGGCGGGCTCCTATAATTCACCCCTCCACTTT
CASSLEAGSYNSPLHF
>TRBJ2-2|-|TRBD2|14|TRBV30
TGTGCCTGGACTACGCGGGGGGACACCGGGGAGCTGTTTTTT
CAWTTRGDTGELFF
>TRBJ1-5|-|TRBD1|13|TRBV19
TGTGCCAGTAGGAGGGGGCGAAATCAGCCCCAGCATTTT
CASRRGRNQPQHF
>TRBJ2-3|-|TRBD1|18|TRBV24-1
TGTGCCACCAGTGATTGGGGACAGGGGGGTTCTAGCACAGATACGCAGTATTTT
CATSDWGQGGSSTDTQYF
>TRBJ2-2|-|-|15|TRBV6-5
TGTGCCAGCAGTTACTCGTCCCTCCCTAACGGGGAGCTGTTTTTT
CASSYSSLPNGELFF
>TRBJ2-3|-|TRBD1|15|TRBV5-1
TGCGCCAGCAGCTTGCTGGGGACAGGGGCAGATACGCAGTATTTT
CASSLLGTGADTQYF
>TRBJ1-1|few|-|17|TRBV28
TGTGCCAGCAGGCGGGGGCAGGGGCATAGTTCGAACACTGAAGCTTTCTTT
CASRRGQGHSSNTEAFF
>TRBJ2-7|-|-|13|TRBV6-2/TRBV6-3
TGTGCCAGCAGTCGGCGCCTAGATGGAGAGCAGTACTTC
CASSRRLDGEQYF
>TRBJ1-6|-|-|15|TRBV5-6
TGTGCCAGCAGCTTCGGGAGTCCCTATAATTCACCCCTCCACTTT
CASSFGSPYNSPLHF
>TRBJ1-1|-|TRBD1|16|TRBV27
TGTGCCAGCAGAGGCCCGACAGGGCTTGGGGACACTGAAGCTTTCTTT
CASRGPTGLGDTEAFF
>TRBJ2-1|few|-|15|TRBV20-1
TGCAGTGCTAGTCGTCGGGGGAGCTCCTACAATGAGCAGTTCTTC
CSASRRGSSYNEQFF
>TRBJ2-1|-|-|15|TRBV18
TGTGCCAGCTCACCACCGAGGGCTACCTACAATGAGCAGTTCTTC
CASSPPRATYNEQFF
>TRBJ1-1|-|-|14|TRBV6-6
TGTGCCAGCAGAGCGGACAGTTGGAACACTGAAGCTTTCTTT
CASRADSWNTEAFF
>TRBJ2-7|-|TRBD1|15|TRBV18
TGTGCCAGCTCACCAGCCAGGACAGGTTCCTACGAGCAGTACTTC
CASSPARTGSYEQYF
>TRBJ2-3|-|TRBD2|14|TRBV6-2/TRBV6-3
TGTGCCAGCAGTTCTCGGGGGGGCCGGGATACGCAGTATTTT
CASSSRGGRDTQYF
>TRBJ1-6|few|TRBD1|13|TRBV30
TGTGCCGGGGGGACAGGGAGTTTTTCACCCCTCCACTTT
CAGGTGSFSPLHF
>TRBJ1-5|-|-|13|TRBV5-1
TGCGCCAGCAGCTTAGGACTGAGTCAGCCCCAGCATTTT
CASSLGLSQPQHF
>TRBJ1-2|few|TRBD1|19|TRBV24-1
TGTGCCACCAGTGCCCCGGTCGGTCGCGGGACAGGGGATCACTATGGCTACACCTTC
CATSAPVGRGTGDHYGYTF
>TRBJ1-2|once|TRBD1|13|TRBV28
TGTGCCAGCAGTAGGGACAGGGTATATGGCTACACCTTC
CASSRDRVYGYTF
>TRBJ2-5|-|TRBD1|15|TRBV28
TGTGCCAGCAGTTTCATATTTAGGGGGCCAGAGACCCAGTACTTC
CASSFIFRGPETQYF
>TRBJ2-1|-|-|16|TRBV7-2
TGTGCCAGCAGCTTAGCCAGGGGTGTGCGGGAGAATGAGCAGTTCTTC
CASSLARGVRENEQFF
>TRBJ1-1|-|TRBD1|13|TRBV12-3/TRBV12-4
TGTGCCAGCAGTGGGAGACAGGGGCTGGAGGCTTTCTTT
CASSGRQGLEAFF
>TRBJ1-5|-|-|14|TRBV4-1
TGCGCCAGCAGCCAGCCAGGGGGCAATCAGCCCCAGCATTTT
CASSQPGGNQPQHF
>TRBJ2-3|-|TRBD2|17|TRBV27
TGTGCCAGCAGTTTACTCTCTCTAGCGGGACGCCCAGATACGCAGTATTTT
CASSLLSLAGRPDTQYF
>TRBJ1-2|-|-|14|TRBV6-2/TRBV6-3
TGTGCCAGCAGTCCCAGCGGGGGAAACTATGGCTACACCTTC
CASSPSGGNYGYTF
>TRBJ2-1|-|-|14|TRBV6-4
TGTGCCAGCAGTGAGAGCGCGTCCCACAATGAGCAGTTCTTC
CASSESASHNEQFF
>TRBJ1-1|-|TRBD1|18|TRBV19
TGTGCCAGTCGGGCCCCACCGGGACAGGGGTACATGAACACTGAAGCTTTCTTT
CASRAPPGQGYMNTEAFF
>TRBJ1-5|once|TRBD1|15|TRBV11-2
TGTGCCAGCAGCCCTACAGGGGGTTCGGGTCAGCCCCAGCATTTT
CASSPTGGSGQPQHF
>TRBJ2-7|once|-|14|TRBV7-2
TGTGCCAGCAGCTTCTCCGGGGGGCCGAACGAGCAGTACTTC
CASSFSGGPNEQYF
>TRBJ1-2|-|-|11|TRBV6-2/TRBV6-3
TGTGCCAGCAGTTACACATATGGCTACACCTTC
CASSYTYGYTF
>TRBJ1-6|-|-|13|TRBV12-3/TRBV12-4
TGTGCCAGCAGTTACGACAGAGATTCACCCCTCCACTTT
CASSYDRDSPLHF
>TRBJ1-6|-|TRBD1|13|TRBV19
TGTGCCAGTACCGGGACAGCCGGTTCACCCCTCCACTTT
CASTGTAGSPLHF
>TRBJ2-1|once|TRBD1|15|TRBV6-2/TRBV6-3
TGTGCCAGCAGCTGGACAGGCAGCTCCTACAATGAGCAGTTCTTC
CASSWTGSSYNEQFF
>TRBJ1-1|-|-|15|TRBV18
TGTGCCAGCTCACCGACTATTGTGGAACAGACTGAAGCTTTCTTT
CASSPTIVEQTEAFF
>TRBJ1-6|few|-|14|TRBV6-5
TGTGCCAGCAGTACCGGGGGACATAATTCACCCCTCCACTTT
CASSTGGHNSPLHF
>TRBJ2-3|few|-|14|TRBV2
TGTGCCAGCAAGGGGCGCGGGATGGCAGATACGCAGTATTTT
CASKGRGMADTQYF
>TRBJ2-1|-|TRBD2|16|TRBV12-5
TGTGCTAGTGGTTTGGACGGGGGGAGCTCCTACAATGAGCAGTTCTTC
CASGLDGGSSYNEQFF
>TRBJ1-6|-|-|16|TRBV5-6
TGTGCCAGCAGCTGGGAGGGGGACGGAAGGGTCTCACCCCTCCACTTT
CASSWEGDGRVSPLHF
>TRBJ1-1|-|-|13|TRBV6-4
TGTGCCAGCAGTGAAGCAAGGGGCACTGAAGCTTTCTTT
CASSEARGTEAFF